This T cell receptor beta chain was identified during a study of cytomegalovirus exposure and HLA in healthy donors. V shed 8 bases and J shed 2 bases, with 18 bases lying between them. The germline V gene has CDR1 KGHSH and CDR2 LQKENI. The CDR3 contains 15 residues. The PCR ran on 60 Vbeta and 13 Jbeta primers. Clones were read by immunoSEQ multiplex PCR, and TCRdb kept only the in-frame ones, dropping some. The sample lists 110,000 to 150,000 clones; around 84% were seen once. General observations from the study: TCR beta V- and J-gene trimming was later associated with a missense DCLRE1C variant.

Turning to this clone: The antigen is unknown.

Nominal health characterized the donors when sampled, though unrecorded immune exposures were likely. This TCR derives from a boy younger than 10 in good health and CMV-seronegative. Sequencing was carried out using PBMCs. The V call is TRBV18, the J call TRBJ1-2; tentative D call: TRBD1 (6 bases). CDR3 in DNA: TGTGCCAGCGCAACAACGGACAGCCCAAACTATGGCTACACCTTC. Protein product: CASATTDSPNYGYTF.